Listed here is a single TCR beta chain. It was with a sample-barcoded 5' primer and a J-beta primer mix that a second PCR of roughly 6 to 12 cycles was run. TCRdb re-analysed the 5' RACE reads in MiXCR, keeping a single row per CDR3 protein. The table has more than 500,000 distinct CDR3 sequences, 25% to 30% seen once. The sample is drawn from a study of blood T cells in healthy people across ages. Germline values: CDR1 SQVTM, CDR2 ANQGSEA. The ends lost 1 base at V and 8 bases at J; junction bases unmatched: 2. The CDR3 covers 14 residues. The material sequenced was blood. The V and J genes are TRBV29-1 and TRBJ2-1; TRBD2 agrees at 13 bases. This sequence was found in a woman in her seventies in good health. The CDR3 here is CSVEGLAGGYEQFF. In DNA, the CDR3 is TGCAGCGTTGAAGGACTAGCGGGGGGATATGAGCAGTTCTTC.